This T cell receptor beta chain is drawn from a study of blood T cell repertoires in COVID-19. Across the study: The samples span acute and convalescent COVID-19 from the United States, Italy and Spain.

The assay was immunoSEQ multiplex PCR, and TCRdb's table has in-frame clones only and misses some. The sample contains about 15,000 clones, about 91% of which appear only once. Trimming cost V 4 bases and J 1 base; bases outside gene matches: 8. This CDR3 comprises 16 residues. Germline assignment: CDR1 SGHAT and CDR2 FQNNGV. The chain joins TRBV11-2 to TRBJ2-5; 8 nucleotides match TRBD1. This receptor was taken from a human donor in a cohort sampled during active COVID-19. Material: peripheral blood. As DNA, the CDR3 is TGTGCCAGCAGCTCATTGACAGGGGCTCCCCAAGAGACCCAGTACTTC. Translating it yields CASSSLTGAPQETQYF. The complete variable domain, with remaining parts taken from reference TRBV11-2 and TRBJ2-5, reads EAGVAQSPRYKIIEKRQSVAFWCNPISGHATLYWYQQILGQGPKLLIQFQNNGVVDDSQLPKDRFSAERLKGVDSTLKIQPAKLEDSAVYLCASSSLTGAPQETQYFGPGTRLLVL.